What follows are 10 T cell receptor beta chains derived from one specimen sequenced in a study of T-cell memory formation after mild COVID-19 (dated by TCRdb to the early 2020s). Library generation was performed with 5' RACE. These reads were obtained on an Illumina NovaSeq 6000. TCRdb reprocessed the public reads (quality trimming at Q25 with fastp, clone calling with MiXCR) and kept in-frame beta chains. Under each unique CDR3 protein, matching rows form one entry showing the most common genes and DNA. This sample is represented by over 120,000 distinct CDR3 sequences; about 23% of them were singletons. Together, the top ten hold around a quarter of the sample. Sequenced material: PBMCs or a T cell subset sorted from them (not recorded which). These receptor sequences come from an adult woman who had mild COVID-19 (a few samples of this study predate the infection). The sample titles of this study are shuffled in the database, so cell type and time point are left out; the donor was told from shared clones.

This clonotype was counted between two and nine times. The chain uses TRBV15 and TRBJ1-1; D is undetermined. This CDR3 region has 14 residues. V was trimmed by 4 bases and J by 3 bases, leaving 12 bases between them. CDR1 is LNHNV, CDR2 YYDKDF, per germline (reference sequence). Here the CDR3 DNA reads TGTGCCACCAGCAAGCTCCGGGTGTACACTGAAGCTTTCTTT. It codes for CATSKLRVYTEAFF.

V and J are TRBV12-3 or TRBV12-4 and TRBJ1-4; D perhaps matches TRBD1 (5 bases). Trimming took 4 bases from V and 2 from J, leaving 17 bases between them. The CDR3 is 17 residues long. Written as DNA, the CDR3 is TGTGCCAGCAGTTCGGTCGGATCAGGGTCCACTAATGAAAAACTGTTTTTT. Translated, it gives CASSSVGSGSTNEKLFF.

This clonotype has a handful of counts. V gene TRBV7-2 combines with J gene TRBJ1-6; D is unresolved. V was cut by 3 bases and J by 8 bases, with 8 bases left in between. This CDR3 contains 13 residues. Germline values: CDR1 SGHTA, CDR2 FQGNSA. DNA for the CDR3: TGTGCCAGCAGCTTCGGGGTACATTCACCCCTCCACTTT. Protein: CASSFGVHSPLHF.

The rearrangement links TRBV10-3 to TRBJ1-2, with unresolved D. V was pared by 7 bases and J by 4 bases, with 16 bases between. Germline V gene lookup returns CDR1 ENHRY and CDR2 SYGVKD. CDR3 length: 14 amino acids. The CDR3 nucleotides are TGTGCCATCACTTCGGTCCCGGGCTCCTATGGCTACACCTTC. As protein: CAITSVPGSYGYTF.

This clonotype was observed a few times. CDR3 DNA sequence: TGCGCCAGCAGCCAAGTTCAGGGTGGCGACACTGAAGCTTTCTTT. Its translation is CASSQVQGGDTEAFF. This chain links TRBV4-1 with TRBJ1-1, with D perhaps matching TRBD1 (5 bases). Trimming took 1 base from V and 3 from J, leaving 12 bases between them. Germline V gene sequence: CDR1 MGHRA, CDR2 YSYEKL. This CDR3 is 15 amino acids long.

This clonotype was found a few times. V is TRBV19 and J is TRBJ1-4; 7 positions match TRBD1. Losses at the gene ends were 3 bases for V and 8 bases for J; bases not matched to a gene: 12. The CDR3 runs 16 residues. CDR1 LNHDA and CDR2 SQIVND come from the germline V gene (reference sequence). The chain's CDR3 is CASSILGGDPTEKLFF. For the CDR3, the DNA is TGTGCCAGTAGTATTTTAGGGGGCGACCCCACCGAAAAACTGTTTTTT.

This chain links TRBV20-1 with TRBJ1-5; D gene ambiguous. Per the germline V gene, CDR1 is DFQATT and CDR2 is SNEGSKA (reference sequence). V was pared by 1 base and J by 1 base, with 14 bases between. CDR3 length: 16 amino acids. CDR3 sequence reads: CSARVNGRESNQPQHF. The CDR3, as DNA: TGCAGTGCTAGAGTAAATGGGAGGGAGAGCAATCAGCCCCAGCATTTT.

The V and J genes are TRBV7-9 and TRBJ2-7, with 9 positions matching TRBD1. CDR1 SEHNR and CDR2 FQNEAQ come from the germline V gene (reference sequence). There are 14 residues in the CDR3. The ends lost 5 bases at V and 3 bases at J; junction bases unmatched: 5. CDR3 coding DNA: TGTGCCAGCAGCCCTCCGGGACAGGGCTACGAGCAGTACTTC. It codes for CASSPPGQGYEQYF.

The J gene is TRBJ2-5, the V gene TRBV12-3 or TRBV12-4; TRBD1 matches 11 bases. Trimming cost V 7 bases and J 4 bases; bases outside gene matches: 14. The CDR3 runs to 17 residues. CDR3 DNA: TGTGCCAGCACCGCTGGGCATGGGGACAGGGGGATAGAGACCCAGTACTTC. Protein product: CASTAGHGDRGIETQYF.

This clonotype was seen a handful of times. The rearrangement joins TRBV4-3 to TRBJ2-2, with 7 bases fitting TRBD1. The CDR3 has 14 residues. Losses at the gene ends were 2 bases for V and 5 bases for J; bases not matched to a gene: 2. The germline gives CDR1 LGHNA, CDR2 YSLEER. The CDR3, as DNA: TGCGCCAGCAGCCAAACAGGGGCTACCGGGGAGCTGTTTTTT. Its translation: CASSQTGATGELFF.